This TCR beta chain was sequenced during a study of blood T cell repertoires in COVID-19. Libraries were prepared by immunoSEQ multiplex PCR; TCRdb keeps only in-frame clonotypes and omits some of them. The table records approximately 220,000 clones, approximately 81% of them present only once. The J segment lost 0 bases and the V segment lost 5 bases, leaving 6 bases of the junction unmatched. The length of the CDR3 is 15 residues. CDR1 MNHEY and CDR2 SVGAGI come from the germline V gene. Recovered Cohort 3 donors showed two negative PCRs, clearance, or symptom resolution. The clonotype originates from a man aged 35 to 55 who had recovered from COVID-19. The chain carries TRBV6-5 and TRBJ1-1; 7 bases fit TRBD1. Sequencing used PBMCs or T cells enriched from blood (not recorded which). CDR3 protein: CASSMGQSMNTEAFF. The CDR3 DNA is TGTGCCAGCAGTATGGGACAGTCAATGAACACTGAAGCTTTCTTT.